This TCR beta chain was sequenced for a study of blood T cell repertoires in COVID-19. Germline lookup yields CDR1 SGHTS and CDR2 YDEGEE. Unmatched junction bases numbered 6, after V lost 0 bases and J lost 5 bases. This CDR3 is built from 16 residues. Authors' processing steps: Using reference gene primer amplification, nucleated cell counts were estimated. Using immunoSEQ multiplex PCR, the repertoire was profiled, and TCRdb retains in-frame clones only, with some absent. For V, J and clone size, that table is used; D and trimming come from the DNA. The sample shows 150,000 to 200,000 clones, about 81% of them seen only once.

The sample consisted of peripheral blood. This receptor was identified in a woman at least 80 years old with COVID-19, enrolled during active disease. The chain has TRBV5-8 and TRBJ2-7; 12 nucleotides match TRBD1. The CDR3: CASSLGPGTGGDEQYF. The DNA for the CDR3 is TGTGCCAGCAGCTTGGGTCCCGGGACAGGGGGCGACGAGCAGTACTTC.